A selection of T cell receptor beta chains follows, all from one sample in a study of blood T cells in healthy people across ages. TCRdb redid the calling of the 5' RACE reads with MiXCR, one entry per CDR3 protein. The sample lists some 940,000 distinct CDR3 sequences, almost 30% occurring once. The same sample was also used in a study of T cells of mothers and their children.

Sequencing was done on a sample of blood. The receptors shown here come from a woman in her forties in good health. Each CDR3 is given with its conserved first and last residue. Fields, in order: J gene, clone size, V gene, D gene, CDR3 protein, CDR3 DNA. A D gene is named only where the DNA matches it firmly. A clone size is listed for some rows: how often the clone was seen (once, few, many), or a class if it is expanded.

TRBJ2-7,once,TRBV7-2,.,CASSSGRRGYEQYF,TGTGCCAGCAGCTCCGGACGGAGAGGCTACGAGCAGTACTTC
TRBJ2-1,many,TRBV6-6,.,CASSYGTPSYNEQFF,TGTGCCAGCAGTTACGGGACTCCCTCCTACAATGAGCAGTTCTTC
TRBJ1-6,many,TRBV20-1,.,CSARFTWGNSPLHF,TGCAGTGCTAGATTTACTTGGGGGAATTCACCCCTCCACTTT
TRBJ2-1,few,TRBV28,.,CASSLTLGEQFF,TGTGCCAGCAGTTTAACCCTCGGGGAGCAGTTCTTC
TRBJ2-1,many,TRBV5-1,TRBD1,CASSSGRQGYNEQFF,TGCGCCAGCAGCAGTGGGAGACAGGGGTACAATGAGCAGTTCTTC
TRBJ2-5,.,TRBV20-1,.,CSANSGDLQETQYF,TGCAGTGCTAATTCAGGGGATCTACAAGAGACCCAGTACTTC
TRBJ2-1,few,TRBV9,TRBD2,CASSASGGPYNEQFF,TGTGCCAGCAGCGCGAGCGGGGGGCCCTACAATGAGCAGTTCTTC
TRBJ2-3,.,TRBV7-2,TRBD1,CAGSFTGGLDTQYF,TGTGCCGGCAGCTTCACAGGGGGGTTAGATACGCAGTATTTT
TRBJ1-2,many,TRBV4-3,.,CASSRLEGANYGYTF,TGCGCCAGCAGCCGCTTAGAGGGCGCGAACTATGGCTACACCTTC
TRBJ2-7,many,TRBV29-1,.,CSVVSWGASFSNEQYF,TGCAGCGTTGTTAGTTGGGGCGCATCGTTCTCGAACGAGCAGTACTTC
TRBJ1-2,.,TRBV5-1,.,CASSLASGDYGYTF,TGCGCCAGCAGCTTGGCCTCCGGGGACTATGGCTACACCTTC
TRBJ2-3,many,TRBV29-1,.,CSVEREAGSLTDTQYF,TGCAGCGTTGAAAGGGAGGCAGGGAGCCTCACAGATACGCAGTATTTT
TRBJ2-7,.,TRBV28,.,CAGTLGQVRGFGYEQYF,TGTGCCGGCACCCTGGGGCAGGTGAGGGGATTTGGCTACGAGCAGTACTTC
TRBJ2-2,many,TRBV7-6,.,CASSRRNPGELFF,TGTGCCAGCAGCCGGCGAAACCCCGGGGAGCTGTTTTTT
TRBJ2-2,.,TRBV3-1,.,CASSQDRIRVSDTGELFF,TGTGCCAGCAGCCAAGATCGAATACGGGTTAGCGACACCGGGGAGCTGTTTTTT
TRBJ1-2,many,TRBV12-3/TRBV12-4,TRBD1,CASRQTGGYGYTF,TGTGCCAGCAGGCAGACAGGGGGATATGGCTACACCTTC